This T cell receptor (beta chain) was recorded in a study of CD8+CD57+ T cells in acquired aplastic anemia (dated by TCRdb to the late 2010s). Notes on the research overall: Extracted DNA from sorted CD4+ and CD8+ cells averaged around 3.5 ug, ranging from roughly 0.2 to 30 ug. Mean read counts for healthy donor samples were 8.5 million to 10.8 million for CD4+ cells and 11.0 million for CD8+ cells. On the study overall, not on this receptor specifically: Twenty-nine CD8+ CDR3 sequences were found in both patients and controls but appeared to be highly expressed in patients and within the immunodominant clones of the patients. CD8+ Simpson's diversity did not differ significantly between patients and healthy controls (P=0.060).

Of note for this clonotype: Its cognate antigen has yet to be identified. The germline gene is not matched at one end of the junction; a read error may be the cause.

In this study, sorted CD4+ and CD8+ T cells from the blood of healthy subjects and of severe aplastic anemia patients had their TCR repertoires deep-sequenced. Ficoll-Paque density gradient centrifugation was used to isolate peripheral blood mononuclear cells. Before DNA extraction, CD4+ and CD8+ T cells were sorted with FACS or magnetic beads. Profiling of TCR beta VDJ combinations and CDR3 sequences used genomic DNA as the template. An Illumina HiSeq 2000 was the platform used for TCR repertoire sequencing. Per the source publication's procedure: Repertoire assessment relied on Simpson's diversity index, CDR3 size and DJ length profiles, and TRBV/TRBJ rearrangement plots. The most abundant DNA sequence in the deep sequencing data was defined as the immunodominant clone. CDR3 amino acid sequences were screened for sharing across subjects and were compared with published repertoires and the VDJdb database. TCRdb reran the public reads through fastp at Q25 and MiXCR, keeping productive beta chains. Identical CDR3 proteins give one entry, which carries the most common genes and DNA. TCRdb, rather than the study authors, made the V and J calls. The sample has some 200,000 distinct CDR3 sequences on record, 61% of them singletons. Clones ranked in the top ten supply approximately 32% of the sample.

Sequences were obtained from sorted CD4+, CD8+, or CD8+CD57+ T cells (not recorded which) from PBMCs. This TCR came from a human donor in good health.

Here is the DNA: TGCGCCAGCAGCCAAGAAGGGGCGGATATCTACAATGAAGCTTTCTTT. It is translated as CASSQEGADIYNEAFF. In this chain, TRBV7-9 is recombined with TRBJ1-1; the best D guess is TRBD1, with 5 bases matching. Measured from the cysteine to the phenylalanine, the CDR3 is 16 residues long. Just the 48-base CDR3 DNA is kept, in frame starting at base 1. The germline V gene (reference sequence) gives CDR1 as SEHNR and CDR2 as FQNEAQ.